One and the same sample provided the 18 T cell receptor beta chains below, sequenced in a study of cytomegalovirus exposure and HLA in healthy donors. Primers for the PCR totalled 60 Vbeta and 13 Jbeta. Repertoires were generated with immunoSEQ multiplex PCR, while TCRdb's copy carries only in-frame clones and drops some. The table has about 160,000 clones, roughly 85% seen once. Specimen: PBMCs. Receptors originate from a man aged 30 to 39 in good health and CMV-seronegative.

The chain recombines TRBV2 with TRBJ2-2; D is undetermined. Germline CDR1 is SNHLY and CDR2 is FYNNEI. This CDR3 is built from 11 residues. V was clipped by 10 bases and J by 1 base, with 4 bases between them. The CDR3 DNA reads as TGTGCCACCGGGAACACCGGGGAGCTGTTTTTT. Translating it yields CATGNTGELFF.

The rearrangement links TRBV28 to TRBJ2-1; TRBD1 is a possible D gene (6 bases). The CDR3 is 12 residues long. Germline V gene sequence: CDR1 MDHEN, CDR2 SYDVKM. As DNA, the CDR3 is TGTGCGGGGGCAGCTCTGTACAATGAGCAGTTCTTC. Protein product: CAGAALYNEQFF.

This clone turned up a few times. V is TRBV30 and J is TRBJ1-4; unclear D gene. CDR1 GTSNPN and CDR2 SVGIG come from the germline V gene (reference sequence). Trimming removed 0 bases from V and 8 bases from J, with 13 bases in between. CDR3 length: 14 amino acids. Here the CDR3 DNA reads TGTGCCTGGAGTGTTAAGAGAATGAACGAAAAACTGTTTTTT. As protein: CAWSVKRMNEKLFF.

The V and J genes are TRBV14 and TRBJ2-1, with 11 bases identical to TRBD2. The ends lost 4 bases at V and 10 bases at J; junction bases unmatched: 12. The CDR3 runs to 16 residues. From germline, CDR1 is SGHDN and CDR2 FVKESK. CDR3 sequence: CASSLIHSGRAGEQFF. Here the CDR3 DNA reads TGTGCCAGCAGCCTGATCCATAGCGGGAGGGCGGGCGAGCAGTTCTTC.

The chain is built from TRBV19 and TRBJ2-7; TRBD2 might be the D (5 bases). Trimming shortened V by 3 bases and J by 7 bases, and 16 bases separated the two germline ends. CDR1 and CDR2 from the germline V gene are LNHDA and SQIVND (reference sequence). This CDR3 has 14 residues. The CDR3: CASSMEALLGEQYF. The CDR3 DNA follows: TGTGCCAGTAGTATGGAGGCCTTACTGGGAGAGCAGTACTTC.

The J gene is TRBJ2-7, the V gene TRBV30, with a tentative D call TRBD1 (6 bases). The CDR3 runs 11 residues. V was pared by 4 bases and J by 5 bases, with 9 bases between. The germline CDR1 and CDR2 sequences are GTSNPN and SVGIG (reference sequence). CDR3 nucleotide sequence: TGTGCCTGGAAGACAGGCCACGAGCAGTACTTC. Translated: CAWKTGHEQYF.

The chain carries TRBV6-6 and TRBJ2-7; TRBD1 matches at 9 bases. V shed 2 bases, J shed 1 base, and the junction held 3 bases outside the gene matches. The CDR3 consists of 15 residues. Germline values: CDR1 MNHNY, CDR2 SVGAGI (reference sequence). The CDR3 DNA sequence: TGTGCCAGCAGTTACGCGGGACAGGGTTCCTACGAGCAGTACTTC. This encodes CASSYAGQGSYEQYF.

The V and J genes are TRBV5-5 and TRBJ2-1; the D is unclear. The V gene lost 0 bases and the J gene lost 7 bases, with 8 bases spanning the gap. The V gene's germline CDR1 is SGHKS and CDR2 YYEKEE (reference sequence). This CDR3 has 13 amino acids. CDR3 amino acids: CASSLGTLNEQFF. Here the CDR3 DNA reads TGTGCCAGCAGCTTGGGTACTTTAAATGAGCAGTTCTTC.

The chain joins TRBV7-8 to TRBJ2-1, with TRBD2 matching 8 bases. Germline assignment: CDR1 SGHVS and CDR2 FQNEAQ. V was pared by 8 bases and J by 7 bases, with 1 base of the junction left unmatched. The CDR3 has 11 amino acids. Written as DNA, the CDR3 is TGTGCCAGCCGGGGGGGGAATGAGCAGTTCTTC. It codes for CASRGGNEQFF.

The J gene is TRBJ1-1, the V gene TRBV27, with TRBD1 identical over 9 bases. In germline, CDR1 is MNHEY, CDR2 SMNVEV (reference sequence). The CDR3 loop spans 15 amino acids. J gave up 5 bases and V 2 bases, and 6 bases lay outside the gene matches. CDR3 loop: CASSLPGQGGTEAFF. The CDR3 coding sequence is TGTGCCAGCAGTTTACCGGGACAGGGCGGGACTGAAGCTTTCTTT.

The rearrangement joins TRBV5-6 to TRBJ1-5, with 8 bases identical to TRBD1. The CDR3 extends over 15 amino acids. CDR1 is SGHDT and CDR2 is YYEEEE in the germline V gene. V dropped 2 bases and J dropped 6; count of bases not matched to a gene: 7. CDR3 in DNA: TGTGCCAGCAGCTTAGGACAGGGCTTAAGTCAGCCCCAGCATTTT. Translation: CASSLGQGLSQPQHF.

This chain connects TRBV7-9 to TRBJ2-7; the match to TRBD1 covers 8 bases. This CDR3 is built from 12 residues. Trimming removed 7 bases from V and 8 bases from J; junction bases left unmatched: 7. Per germline, CDR1 SEHNR and CDR2 FQNEAQ (reference sequence). The CDR3 here is CASTSGQGQQYF. As DNA, the CDR3 is TGTGCCAGCACCTCTGGACAGGGCCAGCAGTACTTC. Looking up the rest from reference TRBV7-9 and TRBJ2-7 gives the full variable domain: DTGVSQNPRHKITKRGQNVTFRCDPISEHNRLYWYRQTLGQGPEFLTYFQNEAQLEKSRLLSDRFSAERPKGSFSTLEIQRTEQGDSAMYLCASTSGQGQQYFGPGTRLTVT.

The CDR3 loop is CASTSGAYEQYF. The CDR3 bases are TGTGCCAGCACCTCAGGGGCCTACGAGCAGTACTTC. The chain has TRBV2 and TRBJ2-7; D might be TRBD1 (6 bases). The CDR3 sequence is 12 residues long. Per germline, CDR1 SNHLY and CDR2 FYNNEI. V lost 7 bases and J 2 bases, leaving 9 bases between the germline ends.

This sequence joins TRBV30 and TRBJ2-1; 8 nucleotides line up with TRBD1. The CDR3 extends over 15 amino acids. The V segment lost 0 bases and the J segment 7 bases; nucleotides outside the gene matches: 8. Germline CDR1 GTSNPN, CDR2 SVGIG (reference sequence). DNA of the CDR3: TGTGCCTGGAGTGTAGATTGGCAGGGGGCGAATGAGCAGTTCTTC. Translated, it gives CAWSVDWQGANEQFF.

The chain uses TRBV25-1 and TRBJ1-6; D not resolved. The length of the CDR3 is 15 residues. Germline V gives CDR1 MGHDK, CDR2 SYGVNS. V lost 3 bases and J 7 bases, leaving 13 bases between the germline ends. DNA for the CDR3: TGTGCCAGCAGTGAGATTAACAGACTAAATTCACCCCTCCACTTT. Its translation: CASSEINRLNSPLHF.

The V and J genes are TRBV10-3 and TRBJ1-1; no clear D gene. Trimming shortened V by 0 bases and J by 4 bases, and 12 bases separated the two germline ends. Germline V gene data show CDR1 as ENHRY and CDR2 as SYGVKD. The CDR3 is 15 residues long. For the CDR3, the DNA is TGTGCCATCAGTGAGTCGATTTATGGCGGCACTGAAGCTTTCTTT. Residues: CAISESIYGGTEAFF.

This chain links TRBV7-2 with TRBJ2-7; TRBD1 matches at 10 bases. This CDR3 spans 15 amino acids. Germline lookup yields CDR1 SGHTA and CDR2 FQGNSA. V lost 3 bases, J lost 2 bases, and 4 bases stayed unmatched. CDR3 nucleotide sequence: TGTGCCAGCAGCTTCCTCGGGACAGGGGCCTACGAGCAGTACTTC. This encodes CASSFLGTGAYEQYF.

The sample holds a few counts of this clone. The rearrangement uses TRBV6-5 and TRBJ1-2; tentative D call: TRBD1 (5 bases). The CDR3 spans 16 residues. V lost 0 bases and J lost 4, with 15 bases in between. Germline V gene data show CDR1 as MNHEY and CDR2 as SVGAGI. In nucleotides, the CDR3 is TGTGCCAGCAGTTACTCGGGGCAGTACCCTGGCTATGGCTACACCTTC. It yields the protein CASSYSGQYPGYGYTF.